A single sample gave rise to the 30 T cell receptor beta chains below, sequenced in a study of T cells after yellow fever vaccination. TCRdb reprocessed the 5' RACE reads with MiXCR, giving one entry per CDR3 protein. The sample lists hundreds of thousands of distinct CDR3 sequences, around 3.9% occurring once. The sequencing here drew on PBMCs, taken on the day of the yellow fever booster vaccination. The receptors here all came from a young man who received the YFV17D yellow fever vaccine.

At least ten counts were recorded for this clonotype. The rearrangement links TRBV6-5 to TRBJ2-5; 10 positions match TRBD2. The CDR3 is made up of 16 amino acids. The junction had 2 bases not matched to a gene; V was cut back by 0 bases and J by 1 base. Germline V gives CDR1 MNHEY, CDR2 SVGAGI. The CDR3 sequence is CASSYSLAGAQETQYF. Here the CDR3 DNA reads TGTGCCAGCAGTTACTCCCTAGCGGGGGCCCAAGAGACCCAGTACTTC.

CDR3 nucleotide sequence: TGTGCCAGCAGCTTGGAACAGGGAGTTGCCGGGGAGCTGTTTTTT. It codes for CASSLEQGVAGELFF. The rearrangement links TRBV5-4 to TRBJ2-2; maybe TRBD1 (6 bases). CDR1 is SGHNT, CDR2 YYREEE, per germline (reference sequence). This CDR3 region has 15 residues. V lost 0 bases and J lost 6, with 12 bases in between.

This clonotype was seen many times. The chain carries TRBV7-9 and TRBJ1-1; 7 bases fit TRBD1. Trimming cost V 4 bases and J 6 bases; bases outside gene matches: 14. CDR3 length: 16 amino acids. Germline V gene lookup returns CDR1 SEHNR and CDR2 FQNEAQ (reference sequence). The CDR3, as DNA: TGTGCCAGCAGCTCCATGGCCAGTCGACAGGGCGCTGAAGCTTTCTTT. This sequence encodes CASSSMASRQGAEAFF. The full variable domain, with the rest looked up from reference TRBV7-9 and TRBJ1-1, is DTGVSQNPRHKITKRGQNVTFRCDPISEHNRLYWYRQTLGQGPEFLTYFQNEAQLEKSRLLSDRFSAERPKGSFSTLEIQRTEQGDSAMYLCASSSMASRQGAEAFFGQGTRLTVV.

This clonotype was seen at least ten times. The chain employs TRBV9 and TRBJ2-3; 7 bases line up with TRBD2. V dropped 4 bases and J dropped 6; count of bases not matched to a gene: 8. CDR3 length equals 14 residues. From germline, CDR1 is SGDLS and CDR2 YYNGEE. The CDR3 nucleotides read TGTGCCAGCAGCAAGGGCGGGGGTCTGGATACGCAGTATTTT. Its protein product is CASSKGGGLDTQYF.

Ten or more counts support this clonotype. The rearrangement links TRBV28 to TRBJ2-1; the match to TRBD1 covers 10 bases. Trimming took 5 bases from V and 2 from J; bases not matched to a gene: 6. The CDR3 sequence is 16 residues long. The germline V gene has CDR1 MDHEN and CDR2 SYDVKM. CDR3 loop: CASSLTGTGAYNEQFF. The CDR3 DNA sequence: TGTGCCAGCAGTCTCACCGGGACAGGGGCCTACAATGAGCAGTTCTTC.

At least ten counts were recorded for this clonotype. The chain is built from TRBV20-1 and TRBJ2-1, with D possibly TRBD1 on 5 matching bases. Trimming left V 6 bases short and J 4 bases short, with 13 bases between. CDR1 DFQATT and CDR2 SNEGSKA come from the germline V gene (reference sequence). The CDR3 loop spans 13 amino acids. The CDR3 protein is CSATRQTYNEQFF. DNA for the CDR3: TGCAGTGCCACGAGACAGACTTACAATGAGCAGTTCTTC.

V gene TRBV10-3 combines with J gene TRBJ2-7, with a tentative D call TRBD2 (6 bases). Per the germline V gene, CDR1 is ENHRY and CDR2 is SYGVKD. There are 14 residues in the CDR3. V dropped 3 bases and J dropped 3 bases, with 12 bases sitting between them. CDR3 DNA: TGTGCCATCAGTGACGGGGCGGGGTTCTACGAGCAGTACTTC. Amino acid sequence: CAISDGAGFYEQYF.

The V and J genes are TRBV4-1 and TRBJ1-1, with TRBD1 as a possible D gene (6 bases). This CDR3 is built from 15 residues. V lost 6 bases, J lost 7 bases, and 21 bases lay in between. Germline loops: CDR1 MGHRA, CDR2 YSYEKL. The CDR3 nucleotides read TGCGCCAGCAGGCAACTAGGGACAATGGGGGGTGAAGCTTTCTTT. This translates into CASRQLGTMGGEAFF.

This clonotype was recorded many times. The chain recombines TRBV12-3 or TRBV12-4 with TRBJ2-1, with 11 bases matching TRBD2. V lost 3 bases to trimming and J lost 4 bases; unmatched junction nucleotides: 5. This CDR3 is built from 16 residues. The DNA for the CDR3 is TGTGCCAGCAGTTTTACTAGCGGGGGCTTGTACAATGAGCAGTTCTTC. Amino acids: CASSFTSGGLYNEQFF.

This clonotype occurred many times. The V gene is TRBV20-1, the J gene TRBJ1-3; D is ambiguous. Germline CDR1 and CDR2: DFQATT and SNEGSKA (reference sequence). V lost 3 bases and J 3 bases, leaving 15 bases between the germline ends. The CDR3 has 15 residues. The CDR3 protein is CSARLSSRVGNTIYF. The CDR3 DNA reads as TGCAGTGCTAGGTTGTCTTCGAGGGTTGGAAACACCATATATTTT.

This clonotype has a count of ten or more. The chain couples TRBV7-2 to TRBJ2-1; D remains ambiguous. Trimming left V 5 bases short and J 7 bases short, with 12 bases between. The CDR3 runs 13 residues. Per the germline V gene, CDR1 is SGHTA and CDR2 is FQGNSA. The CDR3 bases are TGTGCCAGCAGCCCCGGCCGAAGGAATGAGCAGTTCTTC. Amino acids: CASSPGRRNEQFF.

CDR3 nucleotide sequence: TGTGCCAGCAGTCGGACAGCGGGCACAGATACGCAGTATTTT. Its translation: CASSRTAGTDTQYF. The genes are TRBV5-6 and TRBJ2-3, with a tentative D call TRBD1 (6 bases). The CDR3 consists of 14 residues. The V end was cut by 5 bases, the J end by 1 base, with 11 bases between. Germline V gene lookup returns CDR1 SGHDT and CDR2 YYEEEE. The whole variable domain, filled in from reference TRBV5-6 and TRBJ2-3, reads DAGVTQSPTHLIKTRGQQVTLRCSPKSGHDTVSWYQQALGQGPQFIFQYYEEEERQRGNFPDRFSGHQFPNYSSELNVNALLLGDSALYLCASSRTAGTDTQYFGPGTRLTVL.

This clonotype was counted ten times or more. The CDR3 nucleotides read TGCGCCAGCAGCCCCCGACAGGGTAAGGTGGAGACCCAGTACTTC. It is translated as CASSPRQGKVETQYF. The chain joins TRBV4-1 to TRBJ2-5, with TRBD1 matching over 7 bases. CDR1 and CDR2 (germline): MGHRA, YSYEKL. This CDR3 is built from 15 residues. V gave up 4 bases and J gave up 5 bases; unmatched junction bases: 10.

At least ten counts were recorded for this clonotype. The rearrangement uses TRBV5-1 and TRBJ2-4; TRBD1 matches at 7 bases. V gave up 7 bases and J gave up 5 bases; unmatched junction bases: 9. Germline V gives CDR1 SGHRS, CDR2 YFSETQ. The CDR3 is 14 residues long. CDR3 DNA sequence: TGCGCCAGCTCCGCGAGACAGGGAGAAAACATTCAGTACTTC. Amino acid sequence: CASSARQGENIQYF.

This clonotype was detected ten times or more. The V gene is TRBV28, the J gene TRBJ2-3; possibly TRBD2 for D (6 bases). Germline assignment: CDR1 MDHEN and CDR2 SYDVKM. V lost 1 base to trimming and J lost 2 bases, with 16 bases between them. This CDR3 comprises 17 residues. The CDR3 spells CASSLLAAGQATDTQYF. CDR3 nucleotides: TGTGCCAGCAGTTTATTAGCAGCGGGTCAGGCCACAGATACGCAGTATTTT.

In this sample, this clonotype turned up many times. This chain joins TRBV21-1 and TRBJ2-7; no DNA check was done on the table's D call, TRBD1. TRBV21-1 is flagged as a pseudogene. This CDR3 region has 14 residues. The CDR3 loop is CATTGQVGAYEQYF. CDR3 nucleotides: TGTGCCACTACCGGACAGGTTGGGGCTTACGAGCAGTACTTC.

This clonotype was detected many times. The chain combines TRBV6-2 or TRBV6-3 with TRBJ2-1; D gene uncertain. Germline CDR1 and CDR2: MNHEY and SVGEGT. The CDR3 is 12 amino acids. The V gene lost 2 bases and the J gene lost 9 bases, with 8 bases spanning the gap. The CDR3 loop reads CASSYGKGEQFF. The DNA of the CDR3 is TGTGCCAGCAGTTACGGGAAGGGTGAGCAGTTCTTC.

In this sample, this clonotype turned up many times. V usage is TRBV5-1 and J usage is TRBJ2-3; D might be TRBD2 (5 bases). Trimming removed 2 bases from V and 8 bases from J, with 9 bases in between. Germline V gene sequence: CDR1 SGHRS, CDR2 YFSETQ. The CDR3 is 12 amino acids. The CDR3 protein is CASSLDGGTQYF. The CDR3 DNA sequence: TGCGCCAGCAGCTTAGACGGAGGTACGCAGTATTTT.

This chain joins TRBV7-9 and TRBJ1-6; weak D call: TRBD1 (6 bases). The CDR3 is 13 residues long. Germline CDR1 reads SEHNR; CDR2 reads FQNEAQ (reference sequence). V was pared by 2 bases and J by 9 bases, with 8 bases between. The CDR3 sequence is CASSLTGTSPLHF. The CDR3 coding sequence is TGTGCCAGCAGCTTAACAGGGACTTCACCCCTCCACTTT.

This clonotype came up many times. This chain uses TRBV5-1 with TRBJ1-1; 10 nucleotides align to TRBD1. CDR1 SGHRS and CDR2 YFSETQ come from the germline V gene. The CDR3 sequence is 14 residues long. V gave up 4 bases and J gave up 7 bases; unmatched junction bases: 7. This chain's CDR3 is CASSNPGTGDEAFF. The CDR3 coding sequence is TGCGCCAGCAGCAACCCCGGGACAGGGGATGAAGCTTTCTTT.

In its sample, this clonotype was seen a few times. V usage is TRBV4-1 and J usage is TRBJ2-5; D perhaps matches TRBD2 (6 bases). The V end lost 0 bases, the J end lost 1 base, and 24 bases lay between the germline ends. Germline CDR1 MGHRA, CDR2 YSYEKL. The CDR3 loop spans 20 amino acids. The CDR3 protein is CASSQDSGAGRGSIQETQYF. The CDR3 nucleotides are TGCGCCAGCAGCCAAGATAGTGGTGCGGGGCGGGGTAGTATCCAAGAGACCCAGTACTTC.

In its sample, this clonotype was seen a few times. The chain is built from TRBV20-1 and TRBJ1-1; perhaps TRBD1 as D (5 bases). Germline values: CDR1 DFQATT, CDR2 SNEGSKA (reference sequence). Trimming pared 6 bases from V and 2 bases from J, leaving 16 bases between. This CDR3 has 14 residues. CDR3 in DNA: TGCAGTGCCCTCTACTTCGGGGGAAACACTGAAGCTTTCTTT. The encoded protein is CSALYFGGNTEAFF.

In this sample, this clonotype turned up many times. V usage is TRBV6-4 and J usage is TRBJ2-2; either TRBD1 or TRBD2 may supply D (6 bases each). CDR1 and CDR2 (germline): MRHNA, SNTAGT. The CDR3 consists of 15 residues. The ends were cut back, 3 bases at V and 2 bases at J, with 10 bases in the middle. CDR3 sequence: CASSEGGQNTGELFF. In DNA form, the CDR3 reads TGTGCCAGCAGTGAGGGGGGACAAAACACCGGGGAGCTGTTTTTT.

A few counts support this clonotype. The rearrangement joins TRBV15 to TRBJ2-2, with 8 bases fitting TRBD1. V dropped 3 bases and J dropped 5; count of bases not matched to a gene: 5. Germline V CDR1 and CDR2: LNHNV, YYDKDF (reference sequence). The CDR3 consists of 15 residues. The CDR3 sequence: CATSRDRVVTGELFF. Written as DNA, the CDR3 is TGTGCCACCAGCAGGGACAGGGTGGTAACCGGGGAGCTGTTTTTT. Full variable domain (remainder filled in from reference TRBV15 and TRBJ2-2): DAMVIQNPRYQVTQFGKPVTLSCSQTLNHNVMYWYQQKSSQAPKLLFHYYDKDFNNEADTPDNFQSRRPNTSFCFLDIRSPGLGDTAMYLCATSRDRVVTGELFFGEGSRLTVL.

This clonotype has just a few counts. The chain recombines TRBV5-1 with TRBJ1-1; D unresolved. This CDR3 has 13 residues. Trimming shortened V by 5 bases and J by 4 bases, and 12 bases separated the two germline ends. Germline-derived CDR1 and CDR2 are SGHRS and YFSETQ. CDR3 DNA sequence: TGCGCCAGCAGGCAGGAGCGGGTCACTGAAGCTTTCTTT. This gives the protein CASRQERVTEAFF.

There are many counts of this clonotype. The rearrangement joins TRBV20-1 to TRBJ2-2, with 7 positions matching TRBD1. Germline-derived CDR1 and CDR2 are DFQATT and SNEGSKA (reference sequence). J lost 0 bases, V lost 2 bases, and 6 bases had no gene match. This CDR3 has 16 residues. The CDR3 bases are TGCAGTGCTAGAACAGGGGCCACCGCGAACACCGGGGAGCTGTTTTTT. Protein: CSARTGATANTGELFF.

This clonotype was picked up a small number of times. The chain is built from TRBV29-1 and TRBJ2-7; 7 bases align to TRBD1. This CDR3 has 13 residues. V shed 6 bases, J shed 2 bases, and the junction held 7 bases outside the gene matches. In germline, CDR1 is SQVTM, CDR2 ANQGSEA. The CDR3 loop is CSVTGANAYEQYF. The CDR3, as DNA: TGCAGCGTCACAGGGGCCAATGCCTACGAGCAGTACTTC.

This clonotype has a count of ten or more. The rearrangement uses TRBV4-3 and TRBJ1-1; D not resolved. Germline lookup yields CDR1 LGHNA and CDR2 YSLEER. The CDR3 totals 17 residues. V was cut by 2 bases and J by 0 bases, with 16 bases left in between. The CDR3 spells CASSQKRETSLNTEAFF. The CDR3 nucleotides are TGCGCCAGCAGCCAAAAGAGGGAAACAAGCTTGAACACTGAAGCTTTCTTT.

The chain combines TRBV5-5 with TRBJ1-2; D perhaps matches TRBD1 (6 bases). Trimming shortened V by 2 bases and J by 11 bases, and 22 bases separated the two germline ends. The CDR3 is made up of 15 amino acids. Germline CDR1 SGHKS, CDR2 YYEKEE (reference sequence). The CDR3 is CASSFGGQRGFWYTF. The DNA of the CDR3 is TGTGCCAGCAGCTTTGGAGGACAGAGGGGCTTTTGGTACACCTTC. Together with reference TRBV5-5 and TRBJ1-2, the CDR3 gives the full variable domain: DAGVTQSPTHLIKTRGQQVTLRCSPISGHKSVSWYQQVLGQGPQFIFQYYEKEERGRGNFPDRFSARQFPNYSSELNVNALLLGDSALYLCASSFGGQRGFWYTFGSGTRLTVV.

The V gene is TRBV6-5, the J gene TRBJ2-7; TRBD2 aligns across 8 bases. Per germline, CDR1 MNHEY and CDR2 SVGAGI. J gave up 0 bases and V 2 bases, and 3 bases lay outside the gene matches. This CDR3 comprises 15 residues. The CDR3 DNA reads as TGTGCCAGCAGTTACGGGACTAGGCGCTCCTACGAGCAGTACTTC. It yields the protein CASSYGTRRSYEQYF.